The rows below give T cell receptor beta chains drawn from one sample of a study of response to subunit inactivated influenza vaccine. MiXCR, run by TCRdb on the RT-PCR reads, gives a single entry per CDR3 protein. In the table there are approximately 500,000 distinct CDR3 sequences, 10% to 15% of which are singletons. Sequences were derived from PBMCs from blood, sampled more than 35 days after vaccination. These receptors originate from a middle-aged man who received an inactivated influenza vaccine. CDR3s include the opening cysteine and the closing phenylalanine or tryptophan. Each record gives: V gene, D gene, J gene, clone size, CDR3 length, CDR3 protein, CDR3 DNA. The D gene is left open where the match is weak. Only some rows state a clone size, as once, few, many or a class for expanded clones.

V gene: TRBV11-2
D gene: .
J gene: TRBJ1-2
clone size: few
CDR3 length: 13
CDR3 protein: CASSLSETYGYTF
CDR3 DNA: TGTGCCAGCAGCTTATCAGAAACCTATGGCTACACCTTC

V gene: TRBV7-6
D gene: .
J gene: TRBJ2-5
clone size: many
CDR3 length: 12
CDR3 protein: CASSLSTETQYF
CDR3 DNA: TGTGCCAGCAGCTTATCCACAGAGACCCAGTACTTC

V gene: TRBV27
D gene: .
J gene: TRBJ1-2
clone size: .
CDR3 length: 15
CDR3 protein: CASSISPLASYGYTF
CDR3 DNA: TGTGCCAGCAGTATCTCCCCCCTGGCTAGCTATGGCTACACCTTC

V gene: TRBV7-2
D gene: .
J gene: TRBJ2-3
clone size: many
CDR3 length: 13
CDR3 protein: CASSLAHEDTQYF
CDR3 DNA: TGTGCCAGCAGCTTAGCCCATGAAGATACGCAGTATTTT

V gene: TRBV6-2/TRBV6-3
D gene: .
J gene: TRBJ1-5
clone size: .
CDR3 length: 13
CDR3 protein: CASPPGPNQPQHF
CDR3 DNA: TGTGCCAGCCCACCGGGACCAAATCAGCCCCAGCATTTT

V gene: TRBV10-3
D gene: .
J gene: TRBJ2-5
clone size: .
CDR3 length: 13
CDR3 protein: CAISEGGAETQYF
CDR3 DNA: TGTGCCATCAGTGAGGGAGGGGCGGAGACCCAGTACTTC

V gene: TRBV7-9
D gene: .
J gene: TRBJ1-5
clone size: few
CDR3 length: 15
CDR3 protein: CASSSGTFSNQPQHF
CDR3 DNA: TGTGCCAGCAGCTCAGGGACATTTAGCAATCAGCCCCAGCATTTT

V gene: TRBV7-9
D gene: TRBD2
J gene: TRBJ2-1
clone size: few
CDR3 length: 17
CDR3 protein: CASSPKLAGATYNEQFF
CDR3 DNA: TGTGCCAGCAGCCCGAAACTAGCGGGGGCAACCTACAATGAGCAGTTCTTC

V gene: TRBV7-6
D gene: TRBD1
J gene: TRBJ2-7
clone size: many
CDR3 length: 15
CDR3 protein: CASSFGQGSSYEQYF
CDR3 DNA: TGTGCCAGCAGCTTTGGACAGGGATCATCCTACGAGCAGTACTTC

V gene: TRBV7-9
D gene: .
J gene: TRBJ2-1
clone size: few
CDR3 length: 13
CDR3 protein: CASSLGGGIGQFF
CDR3 DNA: TGTGCCAGCAGCCTGGGCGGAGGTATTGGGCAGTTCTTC

V gene: TRBV10-3
D gene: TRBD1
J gene: TRBJ2-6
clone size: .
CDR3 length: 14
CDR3 protein: CAIRTGSGANVLTF
CDR3 DNA: TGTGCCATCAGGACAGGGTCTGGGGCCAACGTCCTGACTTTC

V gene: TRBV5-1
D gene: .
J gene: TRBJ1-4
clone size: few
CDR3 length: 17
CDR3 protein: CASSLVATAATNEKLFF
CDR3 DNA: TGCGCCAGCAGCTTGGTCGCGACGGCTGCAACTAATGAAAAACTGTTTTTT

V gene: TRBV10-3
D gene: .
J gene: TRBJ2-5
clone size: .
CDR3 length: 13
CDR3 protein: CAISEASEGTQYF
CDR3 DNA: TGTGCCATCAGTGAAGCCTCCGAAGGGACCCAGTACTTC

V gene: TRBV9
D gene: .
J gene: TRBJ2-5
clone size: many
CDR3 length: 14
CDR3 protein: CASSGGGPGETQYF
CDR3 DNA: TGTGCCAGCAGCGGGGGGGGGCCAGGGGAGACCCAGTACTTC

V gene: TRBV27
D gene: .
J gene: TRBJ2-5
clone size: .
CDR3 length: 16
CDR3 protein: CASSQIRLAKRETQYF
CDR3 DNA: TGTGCCAGCAGTCAGATCCGCCTAGCGAAACGAGAGACCCAGTACTTC

V gene: TRBV18
D gene: TRBD1
J gene: TRBJ1-6
clone size: .
CDR3 length: 15
CDR3 protein: CASSPGGGLNSPLHF
CDR3 DNA: TGTGCCAGCTCACCAGGAGGGGGCCTGAATTCACCCCTCCACTTT

V gene: TRBV29-1
D gene: TRBD2
J gene: TRBJ2-1
clone size: .
CDR3 length: 13
CDR3 protein: CSVESSGGYEQFF
CDR3 DNA: TGCAGCGTTGAGTCTAGCGGGGGATATGAGCAGTTCTTC

V gene: TRBV27
D gene: .
J gene: TRBJ2-5
clone size: many
CDR3 length: 15
CDR3 protein: CASSSRAGVYVTQYF
CDR3 DNA: TGTGCCAGCAGTTCCAGGGCAGGGGTCTATGTGACCCAGTACTTC

V gene: TRBV4-1
D gene: TRBD2
J gene: TRBJ2-7
clone size: .
CDR3 length: 18
CDR3 protein: CASSQGPVLAGGNYEQYF
CDR3 DNA: TGCGCCAGCAGCCAGGGCCCTGTCCTAGCGGGAGGGAACTACGAGCAGTACTTC

V gene: TRBV4-3
D gene: .
J gene: TRBJ1-5
clone size: few
CDR3 length: 14
CDR3 protein: CASSQDLGVGPQHF
CDR3 DNA: TGCGCCAGCAGCCAAGATCTCGGGGTTGGGCCCCAGCATTTT

V gene: TRBV6-2/TRBV6-3
D gene: .
J gene: TRBJ2-5
clone size: few
CDR3 length: 14
CDR3 protein: CASTPGLDKRTQYF
CDR3 DNA: TGTGCCAGCACCCCTGGACTGGACAAGAGGACCCAGTACTTC

V gene: TRBV7-2
D gene: TRBD1
J gene: TRBJ2-4
clone size: .
CDR3 length: 15
CDR3 protein: CASSLGQGAQNIQYF
CDR3 DNA: TGTGCCAGCAGCCTGGGGCAGGGGGCCCAAAACATTCAGTACTTC

V gene: TRBV12-3/TRBV12-4
D gene: .
J gene: TRBJ2-6
clone size: .
CDR3 length: 18
CDR3 protein: CASSLGAGTLSGANVLTF
CDR3 DNA: TGTGCCAGCAGTTTAGGGGCAGGGACCCTCTCTGGGGCCAACGTCCTGACTTTC

V gene: TRBV28
D gene: .
J gene: TRBJ2-7
clone size: few
CDR3 length: 11
CDR3 protein: CASGIRYEQYF
CDR3 DNA: TGTGCCAGCGGCATTCGCTACGAGCAGTACTTC

V gene: TRBV12-3/TRBV12-4
D gene: .
J gene: TRBJ2-5
clone size: many
CDR3 length: 15
CDR3 protein: CASSLGSVPKETQYF
CDR3 DNA: TGTGCCAGCAGTTTAGGGTCTGTCCCCAAAGAGACCCAGTACTTC